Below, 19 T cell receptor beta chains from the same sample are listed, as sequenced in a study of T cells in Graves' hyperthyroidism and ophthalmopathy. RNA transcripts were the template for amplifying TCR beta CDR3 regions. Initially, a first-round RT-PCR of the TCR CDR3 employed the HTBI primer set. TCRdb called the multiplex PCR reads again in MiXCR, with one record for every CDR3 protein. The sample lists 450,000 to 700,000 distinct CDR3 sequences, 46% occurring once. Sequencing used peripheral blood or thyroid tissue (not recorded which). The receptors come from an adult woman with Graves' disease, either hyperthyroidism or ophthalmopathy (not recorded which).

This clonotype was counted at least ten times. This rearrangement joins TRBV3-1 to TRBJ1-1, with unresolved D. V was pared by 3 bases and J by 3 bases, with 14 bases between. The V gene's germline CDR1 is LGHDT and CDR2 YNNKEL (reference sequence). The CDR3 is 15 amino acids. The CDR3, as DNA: TGTGCCAGCAGCCATGCCCCTTCTGATCACACTGAAGCTTTCTTT. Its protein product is CASSHAPSDHTEAFF.

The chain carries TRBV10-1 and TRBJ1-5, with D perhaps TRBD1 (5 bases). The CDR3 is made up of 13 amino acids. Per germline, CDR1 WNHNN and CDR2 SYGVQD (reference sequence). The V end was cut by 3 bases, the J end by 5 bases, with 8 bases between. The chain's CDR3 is CASSDRVDQPQHF. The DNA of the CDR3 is TGCGCCAGCAGTGACAGGGTTGATCAGCCCCAGCATTTT.

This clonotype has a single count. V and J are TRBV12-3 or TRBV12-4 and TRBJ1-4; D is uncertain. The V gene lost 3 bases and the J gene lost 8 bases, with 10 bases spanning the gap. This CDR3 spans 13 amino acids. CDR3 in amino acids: CASSFGSIEKLFF. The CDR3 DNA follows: TGTGCCAGCAGTTTTGGCAGCATAGAAAAACTGTTTTTT.

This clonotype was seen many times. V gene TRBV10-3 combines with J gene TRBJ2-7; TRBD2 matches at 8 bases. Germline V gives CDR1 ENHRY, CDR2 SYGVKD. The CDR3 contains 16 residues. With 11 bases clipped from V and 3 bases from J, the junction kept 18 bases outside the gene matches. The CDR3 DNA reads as TGTGCCTCCGAAACAGCCGGGACTAGAAAAAGCTACGAGCAGTACTTC. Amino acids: CASETAGTRKSYEQYF.

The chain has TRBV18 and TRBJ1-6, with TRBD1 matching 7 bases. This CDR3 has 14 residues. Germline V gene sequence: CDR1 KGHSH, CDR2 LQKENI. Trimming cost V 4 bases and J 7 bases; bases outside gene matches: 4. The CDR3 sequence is CASSHTTGNSPLHF. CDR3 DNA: TGTGCCAGCTCACACACGACAGGGAATTCACCCCTCCACTTT.

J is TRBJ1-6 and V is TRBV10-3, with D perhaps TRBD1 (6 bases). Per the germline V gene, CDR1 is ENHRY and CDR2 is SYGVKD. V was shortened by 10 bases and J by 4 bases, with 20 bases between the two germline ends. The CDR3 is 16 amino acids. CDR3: CASVGGGAGYNSPLHF. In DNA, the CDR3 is TGTGCCAGCGTGGGGGGGGGCGCCGGGTATAATTCACCCCTCCACTTT.

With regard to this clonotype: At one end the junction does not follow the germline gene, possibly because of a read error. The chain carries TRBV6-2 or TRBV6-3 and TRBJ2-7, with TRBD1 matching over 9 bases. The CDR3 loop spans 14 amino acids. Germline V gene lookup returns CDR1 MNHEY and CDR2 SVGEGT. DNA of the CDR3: TGTGCCAGCAGTCCACCGGGACAGGGCTACGAGCAGCACTTC. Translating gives CASSPPGQGYEQHF.

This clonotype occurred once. CDR3 sequence: CASGWGAHEQYF. CDR3 nucleotide sequence: TGTGCCAGCGGCTGGGGGGCCCACGAGCAGTACTTC. This chain uses TRBV7-9 with TRBJ2-7; D is tentatively TRBD1 or TRBD2 (6 bases each). This CDR3 spans 12 amino acids. Germline CDR1 SEHNR, CDR2 FQNEAQ (reference sequence). Between the trimmed V and J ends, which lost 8 bases and 5 bases, there was a span of 13 bases.

Here the CDR3 reads CASARGGATNEKLFF. DNA of the CDR3: TGTGCCAGCGCCCGTGGGGGCGCAACTAATGAAAAACTGTTTTTT. The J gene is TRBJ1-4, the V gene TRBV7-2; a possible D gene is TRBD1 (6 bases). CDR1 is SGHTA, CDR2 FQGNSA, per germline. The V end lost 8 bases, the J end lost 0 bases, and 13 bases lay between the germline ends. There are 15 residues in the CDR3. Full variable domain (outside the CDR3, taken from reference TRBV7-2 and TRBJ1-4): GAGVSQSPSNKVTEKGKDVELRCDPISGHTALYWYRQSLGQGLEFLIYFQGNSAPDKSGLPSDRFSAERTGGSVSTLTIQRTQQEDSAVYLCASARGGATNEKLFFGSGTQLSVL.

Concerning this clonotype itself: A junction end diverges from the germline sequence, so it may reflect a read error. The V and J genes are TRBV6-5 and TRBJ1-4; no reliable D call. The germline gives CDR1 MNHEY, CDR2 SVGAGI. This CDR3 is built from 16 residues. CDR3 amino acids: CASSYSAGATNKKLFF. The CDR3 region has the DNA TGTGCCAGCAGTTACTCAGCGGGAGCAACTAATAAAAAACTGTTTTTT.

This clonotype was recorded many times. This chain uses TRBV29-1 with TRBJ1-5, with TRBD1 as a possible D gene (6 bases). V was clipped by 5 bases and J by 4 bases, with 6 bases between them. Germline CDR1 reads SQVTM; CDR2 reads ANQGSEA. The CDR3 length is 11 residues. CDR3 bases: TGCAGCGTTACAGGGAATCAGCCCCAGCATTTT. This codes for CSVTGNQPQHF. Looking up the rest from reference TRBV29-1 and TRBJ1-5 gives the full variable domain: SAVISQKPSRDICQRGTSLTIQCQVDSQVTMMFWYRQQPGQSLTLIATANQGSEATYESGFVIDKFPISRPNLTFSTLTVSNMSPEDSSIYLCSVTGNQPQHFGDGTRLSIL.

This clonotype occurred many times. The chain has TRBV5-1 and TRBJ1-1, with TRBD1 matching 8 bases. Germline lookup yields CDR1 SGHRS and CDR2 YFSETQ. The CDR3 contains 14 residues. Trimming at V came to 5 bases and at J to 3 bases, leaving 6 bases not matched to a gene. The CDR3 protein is CASRQGVVDTEAFF. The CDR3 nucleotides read TGCGCCAGCAGACAGGGGGTCGTCGACACTGAAGCTTTCTTT.

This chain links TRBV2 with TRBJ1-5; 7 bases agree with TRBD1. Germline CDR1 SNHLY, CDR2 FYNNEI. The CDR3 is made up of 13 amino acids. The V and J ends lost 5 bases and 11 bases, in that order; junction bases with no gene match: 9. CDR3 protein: CASSRQGGETQHF. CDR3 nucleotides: TGTGCCAGCAGTCGACAGGGTGGAGAGACCCAGCATTTT.

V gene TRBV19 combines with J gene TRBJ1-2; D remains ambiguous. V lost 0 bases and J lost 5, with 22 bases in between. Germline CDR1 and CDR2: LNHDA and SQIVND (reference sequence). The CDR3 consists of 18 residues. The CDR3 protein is CASSIEGSRTSELYGYTF. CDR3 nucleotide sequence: TGTGCCAGTAGTATAGAGGGGTCGCGTACCTCCGAACTATATGGCTACACCTTC.

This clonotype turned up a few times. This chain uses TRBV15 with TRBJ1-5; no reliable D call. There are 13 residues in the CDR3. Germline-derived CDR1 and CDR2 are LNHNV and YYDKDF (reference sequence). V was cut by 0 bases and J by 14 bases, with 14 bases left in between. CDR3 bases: TGTGCCACCAGCAGAGATGGTTTAGGTCCCAAGCATTTT. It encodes CATSRDGLGPKHF.

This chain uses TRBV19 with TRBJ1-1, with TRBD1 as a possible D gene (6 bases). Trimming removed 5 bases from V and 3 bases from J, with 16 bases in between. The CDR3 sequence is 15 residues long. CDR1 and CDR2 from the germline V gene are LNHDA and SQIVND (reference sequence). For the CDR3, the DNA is TGTGCCAGTAGTGCCTCCGGACAGTTGTACACTGAAGCTTTCTTT. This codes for CASSASGQLYTEAFF.

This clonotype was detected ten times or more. The CDR3 DNA follows: TGCGCCAGCAGCTTGGGGGTCGGGGAAGACTATGGCTACACCTTC. Its protein product is CASSLGVGEDYGYTF. This chain joins TRBV5-1 and TRBJ1-2; D gene uncertain. V was cut by 0 bases and J by 3 bases, with 12 bases left in between. This CDR3 is 15 amino acids long. CDR1 is SGHRS and CDR2 is YFSETQ in the germline V gene.

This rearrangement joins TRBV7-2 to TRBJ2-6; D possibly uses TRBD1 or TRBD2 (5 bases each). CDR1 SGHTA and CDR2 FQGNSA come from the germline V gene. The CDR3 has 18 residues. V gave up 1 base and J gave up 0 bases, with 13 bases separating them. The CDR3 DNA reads TGTGCCAGCAGCTTAGGGCCGAGAGGGGACTCTGGGGCCAACGTCCTGACTTTC. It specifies CASSLGPRGDSGANVLTF. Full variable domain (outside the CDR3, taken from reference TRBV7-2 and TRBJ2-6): GAGVSQSPSNKVTEKGKDVELRCDPISGHTALYWYRQSLGQGLEFLIYFQGNSAPDKSGLPSDRFSAERTGGSVSTLTIQRTQQEDSAVYLCASSLGPRGDSGANVLTFGAGSRLTVL.

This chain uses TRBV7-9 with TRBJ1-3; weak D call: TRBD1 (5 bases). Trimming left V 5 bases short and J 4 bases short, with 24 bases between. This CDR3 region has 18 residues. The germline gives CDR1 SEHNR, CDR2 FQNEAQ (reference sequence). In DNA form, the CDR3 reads TGTGCCAGCAGCCTTATAGGGGCAGGGCAAGGTGTGGGAAACACCATATATTTT. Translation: CASSLIGAGQGVGNTIYF.